The next 11 T cell receptor beta chains were all read from a single sample in a study of T cell responses to AZD1222 COVID-19 vaccine. Sequenced by immunoSEQ multiplex PCR; TCRdb stores in-frame clones only, minus some. The repertoire holds under 200,000 clones, 75% to 95% seen once, with 4% to 5.5% in the top ten. Sequencing used peripheral blood, obtained on day 0 of AZD1222 vaccination. The receptors originated from an adult in good health.

The chain carries TRBV5-5 and TRBJ2-7, with unresolved D. This CDR3 is built from 16 residues. Trimming removed 4 bases from V and 6 bases from J, with 23 bases in between. Germline CDR1 reads SGHKS; CDR2 reads YYEKEE (reference sequence). CDR3 protein: CASSLNKMHPLPEQYF. CDR3 sequence (DNA): TGTGCCAGCAGCCTTAACAAGATGCATCCCCTCCCCGAGCAGTACTTC.

The chain links TRBV19 to TRBJ2-7, with 11 bases identical to TRBD2. CDR1 is LNHDA and CDR2 is SQIVND in the germline V gene (reference sequence). This CDR3 is built from 13 residues. The V and J ends lost 7 bases and 6 bases, in that order; junction bases with no gene match: 5. The DNA of the CDR3 is TGTGCCAGTAAACTAGCGGGAGCCCTCGAGCAGTACTTC. The encoded protein is CASKLAGALEQYF.

The chain employs TRBV6-5 and TRBJ2-3; D call uncertain. This CDR3 has 16 amino acids. Germline lookup yields CDR1 MNHEY and CDR2 SVGAGI. V lost 2 bases, J lost 0 bases, and 12 bases lay in between. The CDR3 nucleotides are TGTGCCAGCAGTTACGGTATGGCGAGAAGCACAGATACGCAGTATTTT. Translating it yields CASSYGMARSTDTQYF.

The V call is TRBV12-3 or TRBV12-4, the J call TRBJ2-7; D remains ambiguous. There are 13 residues in the CDR3. V was clipped by 8 bases and J by 6 bases, with 17 bases between them. The chain's CDR3 is CASGQRALFEQYF. CDR3 DNA: TGTGCCAGCGGTCAAAGGGCCTTATTCGAGCAGTACTTC.

The genes are TRBV7-2 and TRBJ2-3; 11 bases match TRBD2. The germline V gene has CDR1 SGHTA and CDR2 FQGNSA. This CDR3 region has 16 residues. The J segment lost 7 bases and the V segment lost 6 bases, leaving 12 bases of the junction unmatched. The CDR3 here is CASRSRTSGRGNTQYF. Here the CDR3 DNA reads TGTGCCAGCAGGTCCCGTACTAGCGGGAGAGGGAATACGCAGTATTTT.

V usage is TRBV5-1 and J usage is TRBJ2-7, with 8 bases identical to TRBD2. This CDR3 region has 14 residues. The J segment lost 6 bases and the V segment lost 5 bases, leaving 10 bases of the junction unmatched. Germline CDR1 reads SGHRS; CDR2 reads YFSETQ. The CDR3 loop reads CASRDGSGSPEQYF. The CDR3 DNA reads as TGCGCCAGCAGGGATGGAAGCGGGAGTCCCGAGCAGTACTTC.

A note on this clone: Other DNA sequences within the sample encode an identical CDR3. V is TRBV5-1 and J is TRBJ2-7; D perhaps matches TRBD2 (6 bases). The CDR3 is 13 amino acids. Trimming took 4 bases from V and 1 from J, leaving 9 bases between them. Germline loops: CDR1 SGHRS, CDR2 YFSETQ. This CDR3 reads CASSPGLSYEQYF. The CDR3 DNA sequence: TGCGCCAGCAGCCCGGGACTTTCCTACGAGCAGTACTTC.

The chain links TRBV6-6 to TRBJ1-1; D remains ambiguous. This CDR3 has 11 amino acids. Germline V gene sequence: CDR1 MNHNY, CDR2 SVGAGI (reference sequence). The V gene lost 7 bases and the J gene lost 4 bases, with 7 bases spanning the gap. CDR3 DNA sequence: TGTGCCAGCACTTTCTCCACTGAAGCTTTCTTT. As protein: CASTFSTEAFF.

The rearrangement uses TRBV4-3 and TRBJ2-7, with D possibly being TRBD1 or TRBD2 (6 bases each). CDR3 size: 15 residues. Germline assignment: CDR1 LGHNA and CDR2 YSLEER. V was cut by 1 base and J by 3 bases, with 13 bases left in between. The CDR3 DNA reads as TGCGCCAGCAGCCAAGTGGAGGGACATATCTACGAGCAGTACTTC. Its translation: CASSQVEGHIYEQYF.

V usage is TRBV9 and J usage is TRBJ2-2, with D possibly being TRBD1 (5 bases). The CDR3 has 16 amino acids. With 3 bases removed from V and 4 bases from J, the gap between germline ends came to 16 bases. The V gene's germline CDR1 is SGDLS and CDR2 YYNGEE. CDR3 DNA sequence: TGTGCCAGCAGCGGAAGAGGTAGGGGTAGCACCGGGGAGCTGTTTTTT. This sequence encodes CASSGRGRGSTGELFF. Together with reference TRBV9 and TRBJ2-2, the CDR3 gives the full variable domain: DSGVTQTPKHLITATGQRVTLRCSPRSGDLSVYWYQQSLDQGLQFLIQYYNGEERAKGNILERFSAQQFPDLHSELNLSSLELGDSALYFCASSGRGRGSTGELFFGEGSRLTVL.

DNA for the CDR3: TGTGCCAGCAGTTATGACAGGAATCCTAACTATGGCTACACCTTC. This gives the protein CASSYDRNPNYGYTF. The chain links TRBV28 to TRBJ1-2; TRBD1 might be the D (6 bases). Germline CDR1 and CDR2: MDHEN and SYDVKM. The V end lost 4 bases, the J end lost 0 bases, and 12 bases lay between the germline ends. The CDR3 totals 15 residues.